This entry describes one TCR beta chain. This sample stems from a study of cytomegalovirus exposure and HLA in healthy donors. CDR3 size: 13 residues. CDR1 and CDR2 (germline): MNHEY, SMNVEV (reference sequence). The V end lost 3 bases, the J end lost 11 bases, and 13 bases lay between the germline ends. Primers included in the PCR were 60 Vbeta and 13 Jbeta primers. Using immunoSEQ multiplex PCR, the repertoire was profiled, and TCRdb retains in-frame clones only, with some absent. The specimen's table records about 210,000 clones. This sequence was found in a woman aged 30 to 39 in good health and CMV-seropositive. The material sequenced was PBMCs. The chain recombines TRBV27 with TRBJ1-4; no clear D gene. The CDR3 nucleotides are TGTGCCAGCAGTTTCAGTTACATGCAGAAACTGTTTTTT. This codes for CASSFSYMQKLFF.